The 2 T cell receptor beta chains below all came from one sample that was sequenced in a study of cytomegalovirus exposure and HLA in healthy donors. The primer mix had 60 Vbeta and 13 Jbeta primers. TCRdb's table, derived via immunoSEQ multiplex PCR, lists solely in-frame clones and lacks some. The table includes more than 90,000 clones, over 60% detected once. The sequencing input was PBMCs. These receptors originate from a man aged 25-45 years in good health and CMV-seropositive.

This chain joins TRBV30 and TRBJ1-4; D is uncertain. Per germline, CDR1 GTSNPN and CDR2 SVGIG (reference sequence). The V end lost 5 bases, the J end lost 4 bases, and 20 bases lay between the germline ends. CDR3 length: 16 residues. CDR3 DNA sequence: TGTGCCTGGGGTGACTCACCGCGGCTTGATAATGAAAAACTGTTTTTT. Its translation: CAWGDSPRLDNEKLFF.

The genes are TRBV7-3 and TRBJ2-5; TRBD1 matches 7 bases. Germline V CDR1 and CDR2: SGHTA, FQGTGA. Losses at the gene ends were 5 bases for V and 2 bases for J; bases not matched to a gene: 2. The CDR3 is 13 residues long. Written as DNA, the CDR3 is TGTGCCAGCAGCCGGGGACAGCAAGAGACCCAGTACTTC. Its translation: CASSRGQQETQYF.